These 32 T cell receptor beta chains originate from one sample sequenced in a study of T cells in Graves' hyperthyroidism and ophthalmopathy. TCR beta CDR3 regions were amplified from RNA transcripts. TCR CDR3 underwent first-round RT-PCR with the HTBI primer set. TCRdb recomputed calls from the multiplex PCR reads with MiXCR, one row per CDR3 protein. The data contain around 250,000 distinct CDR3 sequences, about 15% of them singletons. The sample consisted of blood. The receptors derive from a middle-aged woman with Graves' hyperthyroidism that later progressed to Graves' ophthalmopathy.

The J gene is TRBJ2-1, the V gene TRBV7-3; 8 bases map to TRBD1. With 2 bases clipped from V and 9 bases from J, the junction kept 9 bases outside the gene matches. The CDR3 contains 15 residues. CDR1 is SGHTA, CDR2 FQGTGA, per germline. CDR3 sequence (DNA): TGTGCCAGCAGCTTACAGGGGGCCGAACGTGGTGAGCAGTTCTTC. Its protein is CASSLQGAERGEQFF.

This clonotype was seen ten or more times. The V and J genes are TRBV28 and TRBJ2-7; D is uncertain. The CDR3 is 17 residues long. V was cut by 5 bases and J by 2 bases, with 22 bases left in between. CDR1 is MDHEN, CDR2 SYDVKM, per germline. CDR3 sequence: CASSPSFGSPLPYEQYF. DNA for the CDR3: TGTGCCAGCAGTCCCTCTTTTGGGTCCCCTCTTCCCTACGAGCAGTACTTC. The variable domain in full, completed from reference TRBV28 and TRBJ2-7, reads DVKVTQSSRYLVKRTGEKVFLECVQDMDHENMFWYRQDPGLGLRLIYFSYDVKMKEKGDIPEGYSVSREKKERFSLILESASTNQTSMYLCASSPSFGSPLPYEQYFGPGTRLTVT.

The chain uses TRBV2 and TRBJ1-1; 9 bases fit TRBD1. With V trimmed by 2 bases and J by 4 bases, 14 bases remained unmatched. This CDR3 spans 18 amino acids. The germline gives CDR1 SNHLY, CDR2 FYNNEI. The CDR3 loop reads CASSELGQGSPISTEAFF. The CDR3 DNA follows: TGTGCCAGCAGTGAATTGGGACAGGGTAGCCCCATTAGCACTGAAGCTTTCTTT.

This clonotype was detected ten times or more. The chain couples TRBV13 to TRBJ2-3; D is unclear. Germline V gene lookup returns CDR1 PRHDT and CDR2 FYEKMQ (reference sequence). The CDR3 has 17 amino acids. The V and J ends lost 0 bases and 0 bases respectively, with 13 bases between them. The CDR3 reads CASSLGVAEYSTDTQYF. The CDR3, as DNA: TGTGCCAGCAGCTTAGGGGTGGCGGAGTATAGCACAGATACGCAGTATTTT. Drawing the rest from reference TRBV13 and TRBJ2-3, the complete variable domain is AAGVIQSPRHLIKEKRETATLKCYPIPRHDTVYWYQQGPGQDPQFLISFYEKMQSDKGSIPDRFSAQQFSDYHSELNMSSLELGDSALYFCASSLGVAEYSTDTQYFGPGTRLTVL.

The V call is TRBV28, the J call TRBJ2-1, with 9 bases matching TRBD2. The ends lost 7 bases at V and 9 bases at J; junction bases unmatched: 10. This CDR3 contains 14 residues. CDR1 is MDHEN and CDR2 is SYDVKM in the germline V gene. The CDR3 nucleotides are TGTGCCAGCAATGGGGCGGGAGGGCCCGGTGAGCAGTTCTTC. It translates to CASNGAGGPGEQFF.

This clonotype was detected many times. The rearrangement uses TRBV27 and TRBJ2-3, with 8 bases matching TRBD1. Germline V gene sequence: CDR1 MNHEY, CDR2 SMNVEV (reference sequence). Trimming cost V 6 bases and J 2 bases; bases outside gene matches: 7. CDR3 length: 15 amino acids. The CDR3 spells CASRTGAFDTDTQYF. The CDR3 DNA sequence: TGTGCCAGCAGGACAGGGGCCTTTGACACAGATACGCAGTATTTT.

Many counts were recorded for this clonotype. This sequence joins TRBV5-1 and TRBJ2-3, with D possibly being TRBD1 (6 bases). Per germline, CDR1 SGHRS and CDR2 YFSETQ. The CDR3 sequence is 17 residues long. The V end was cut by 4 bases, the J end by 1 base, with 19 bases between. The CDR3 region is CASSRYQGPPGTDTQYF. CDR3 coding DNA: TGCGCCAGCAGCAGGTACCAGGGGCCACCCGGCACAGATACGCAGTATTTT. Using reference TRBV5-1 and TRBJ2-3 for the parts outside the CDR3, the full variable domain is KAGVTQTPRYLIKTRGQQVTLSCSPISGHRSVSWYQQTPGQGLQFLFEYFSETQRNKGNFPGRFSGRQFSNSRSEMNVSTLELGDSALYLCASSRYQGPPGTDTQYFGPGTRLTVL.

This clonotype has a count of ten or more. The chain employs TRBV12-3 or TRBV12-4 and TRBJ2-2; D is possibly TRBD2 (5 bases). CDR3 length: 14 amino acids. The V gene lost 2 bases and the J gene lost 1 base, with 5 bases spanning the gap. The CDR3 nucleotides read TGTGCCAGCAGTTTACGGGGGAACACCGGGGAGCTGTTTTTT. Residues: CASSLRGNTGELFF.

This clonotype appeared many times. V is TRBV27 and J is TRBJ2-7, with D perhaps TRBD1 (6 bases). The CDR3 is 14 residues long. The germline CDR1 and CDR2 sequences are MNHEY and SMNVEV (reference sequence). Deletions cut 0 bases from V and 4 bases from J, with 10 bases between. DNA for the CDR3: TGTGCCAGCAGTTTATCCACAGGGTTATACGAGCAGTACTTC. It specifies CASSLSTGLYEQYF.

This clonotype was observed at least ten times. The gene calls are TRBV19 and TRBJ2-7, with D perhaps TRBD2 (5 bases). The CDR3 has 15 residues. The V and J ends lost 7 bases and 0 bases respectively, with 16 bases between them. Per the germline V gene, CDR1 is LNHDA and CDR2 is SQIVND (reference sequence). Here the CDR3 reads CASTAGLGSSYEQYF. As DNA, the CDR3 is TGTGCCAGTACCGCCGGGCTGGGGAGCTCCTACGAGCAGTACTTC.

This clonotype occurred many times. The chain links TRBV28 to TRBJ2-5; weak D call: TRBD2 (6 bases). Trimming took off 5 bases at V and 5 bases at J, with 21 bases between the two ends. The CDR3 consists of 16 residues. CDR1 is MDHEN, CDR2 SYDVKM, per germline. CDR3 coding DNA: TGTGCCAGCAGTCCGTGGACTACCTTTGCCAAGGAGACCCAGTACTTC. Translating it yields CASSPWTTFAKETQYF.

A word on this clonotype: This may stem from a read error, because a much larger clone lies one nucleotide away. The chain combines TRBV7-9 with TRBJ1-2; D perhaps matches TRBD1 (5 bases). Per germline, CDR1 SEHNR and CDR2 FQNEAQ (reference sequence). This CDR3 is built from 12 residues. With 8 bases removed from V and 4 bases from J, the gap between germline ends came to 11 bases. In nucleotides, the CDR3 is TGTGCCAGCCGGTCCAGGGCCTATGGCTACACCTTC. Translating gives CASRSRAYGYTF.

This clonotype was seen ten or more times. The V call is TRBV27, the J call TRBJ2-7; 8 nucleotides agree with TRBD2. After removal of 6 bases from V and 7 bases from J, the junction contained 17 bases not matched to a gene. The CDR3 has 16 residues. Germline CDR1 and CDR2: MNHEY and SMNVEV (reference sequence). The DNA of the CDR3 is TGTGCCAGCAGCAACGAACCGACTCCCCGGGGGGGAGAGCAGTACTTC. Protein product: CASSNEPTPRGGEQYF.

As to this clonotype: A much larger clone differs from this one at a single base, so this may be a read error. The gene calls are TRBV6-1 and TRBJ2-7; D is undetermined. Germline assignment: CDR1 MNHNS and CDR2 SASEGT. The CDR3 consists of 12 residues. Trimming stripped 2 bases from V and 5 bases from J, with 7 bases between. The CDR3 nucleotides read TGTGCCAGCAGTGAATCTTACAACGAGCAGTACTTC. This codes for CASSESYNEQYF.

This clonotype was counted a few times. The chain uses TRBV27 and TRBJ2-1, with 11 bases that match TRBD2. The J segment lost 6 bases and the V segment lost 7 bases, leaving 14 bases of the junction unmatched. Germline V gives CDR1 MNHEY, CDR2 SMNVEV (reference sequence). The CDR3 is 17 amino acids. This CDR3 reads CASTPQKLAGDGNEQFF. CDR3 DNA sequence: TGTGCCAGCACCCCCCAGAAACTAGCGGGAGATGGCAATGAGCAGTTCTTC.

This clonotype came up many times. CDR3 in DNA: TGTGCCAGCAGCTCCGACTTGTTTACGGTGGATGAGCAGTTCTTC. It codes for CASSSDLFTVDEQFF. The chain combines TRBV11-2 with TRBJ2-1; D ambiguous. In germline, CDR1 is SGHAT, CDR2 FQNNGV. Trimming shortened V by 4 bases and J by 8 bases, and 18 bases separated the two germline ends. The CDR3 is 15 amino acids.

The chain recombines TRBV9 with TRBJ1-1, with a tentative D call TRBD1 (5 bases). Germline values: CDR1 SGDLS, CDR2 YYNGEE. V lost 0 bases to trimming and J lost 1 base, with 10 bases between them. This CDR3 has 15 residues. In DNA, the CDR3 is TGTGCCAGCAGCGTAGAGGGGACTGAGAACACTGAAGCTTTCTTT. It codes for CASSVEGTENTEAFF.

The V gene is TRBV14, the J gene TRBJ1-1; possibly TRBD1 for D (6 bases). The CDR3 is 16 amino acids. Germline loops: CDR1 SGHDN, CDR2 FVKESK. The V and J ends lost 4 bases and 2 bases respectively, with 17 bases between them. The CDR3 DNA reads TGTGCCAGCAGCCCAACAGTTGACAGGAAAAACACTGAAGCTTTCTTT. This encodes CASSPTVDRKNTEAFF.

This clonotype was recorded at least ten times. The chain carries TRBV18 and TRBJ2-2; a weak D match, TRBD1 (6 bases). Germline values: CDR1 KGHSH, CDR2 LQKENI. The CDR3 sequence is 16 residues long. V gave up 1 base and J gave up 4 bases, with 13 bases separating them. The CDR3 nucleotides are TGTGCCAGCTCACCACAAAACACAGGGAGCACCGGGGAGCTGTTTTTT. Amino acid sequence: CASSPQNTGSTGELFF.

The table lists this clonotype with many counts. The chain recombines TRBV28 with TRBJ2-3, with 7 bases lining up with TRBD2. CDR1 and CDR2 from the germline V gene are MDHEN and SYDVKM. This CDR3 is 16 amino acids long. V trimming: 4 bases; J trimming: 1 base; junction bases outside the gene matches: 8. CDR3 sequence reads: CASSSAGTTRTDTQYF. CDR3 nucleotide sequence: TGTGCCAGCAGTTCAGCCGGGACTACCCGCACAGATACGCAGTATTTT.

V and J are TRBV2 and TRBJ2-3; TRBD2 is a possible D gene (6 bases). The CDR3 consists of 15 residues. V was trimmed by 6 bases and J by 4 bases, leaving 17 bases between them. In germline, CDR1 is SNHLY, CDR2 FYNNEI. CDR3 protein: CASSRDFDRADTQYF. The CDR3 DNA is TGTGCCAGCAGCAGGGACTTCGACCGGGCAGATACGCAGTATTTT.

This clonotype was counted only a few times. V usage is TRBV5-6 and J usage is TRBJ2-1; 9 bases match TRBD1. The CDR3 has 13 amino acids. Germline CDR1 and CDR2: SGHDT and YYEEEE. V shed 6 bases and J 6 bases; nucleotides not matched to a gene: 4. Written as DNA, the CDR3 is TGTGCCAGCATCCGGACAGGGGTCAATGAGCAGTTCTTC. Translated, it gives CASIRTGVNEQFF.

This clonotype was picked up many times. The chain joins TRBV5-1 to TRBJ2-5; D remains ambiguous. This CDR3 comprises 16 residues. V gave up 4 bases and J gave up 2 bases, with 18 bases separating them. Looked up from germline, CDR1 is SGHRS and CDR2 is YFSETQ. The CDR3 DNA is TGCGCCAGCAGCGGGCCACACTTGGACGTTCAAGAGACCCAGTACTTC. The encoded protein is CASSGPHLDVQETQYF.

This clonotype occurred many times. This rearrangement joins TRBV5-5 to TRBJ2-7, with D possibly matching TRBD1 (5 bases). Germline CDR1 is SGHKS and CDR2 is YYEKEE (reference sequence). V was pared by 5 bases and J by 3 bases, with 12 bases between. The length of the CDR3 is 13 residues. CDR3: CASRPDNLYEQYF. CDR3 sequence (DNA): TGTGCCAGCAGACCGGACAACCTCTACGAGCAGTACTTC. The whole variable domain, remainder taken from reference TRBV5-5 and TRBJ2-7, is DAGVTQSPTHLIKTRGQQVTLRCSPISGHKSVSWYQQVLGQGPQFIFQYYEKEERGRGNFPDRFSARQFPNYSSELNVNALLLGDSALYLCASRPDNLYEQYFGPGTRLTVT.

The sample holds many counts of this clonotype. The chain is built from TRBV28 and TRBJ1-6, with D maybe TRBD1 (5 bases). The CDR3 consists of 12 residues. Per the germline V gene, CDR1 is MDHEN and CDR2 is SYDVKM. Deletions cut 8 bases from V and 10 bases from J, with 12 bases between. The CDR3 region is CASGRQQSPLHF. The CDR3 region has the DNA TGTGCCAGCGGCCGACAGCAATCACCCCTCCACTTT.

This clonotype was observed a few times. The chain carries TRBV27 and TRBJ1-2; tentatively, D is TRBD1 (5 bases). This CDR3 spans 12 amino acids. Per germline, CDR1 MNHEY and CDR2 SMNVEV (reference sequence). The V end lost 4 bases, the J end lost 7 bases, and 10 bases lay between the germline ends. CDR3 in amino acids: CASSSTGGGYTF. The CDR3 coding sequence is TGTGCCAGCAGTTCGACGGGGGGTGGCTACACCTTC.

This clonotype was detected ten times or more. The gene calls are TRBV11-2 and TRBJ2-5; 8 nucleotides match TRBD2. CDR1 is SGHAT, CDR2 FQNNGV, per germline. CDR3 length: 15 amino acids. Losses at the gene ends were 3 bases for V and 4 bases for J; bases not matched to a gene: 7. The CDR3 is CASSFSGSIRETQYF. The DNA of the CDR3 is TGTGCCAGCAGCTTCAGCGGGAGTATCCGAGAGACCCAGTACTTC.

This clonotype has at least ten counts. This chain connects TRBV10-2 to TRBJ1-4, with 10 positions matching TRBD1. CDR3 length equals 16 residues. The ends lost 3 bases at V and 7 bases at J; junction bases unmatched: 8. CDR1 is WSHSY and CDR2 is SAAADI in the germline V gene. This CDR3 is CASSDLIRDRGEKLFF. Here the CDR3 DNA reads TGCGCCAGCAGTGATTTGATTCGGGACAGGGGTGAAAAACTGTTTTTT.

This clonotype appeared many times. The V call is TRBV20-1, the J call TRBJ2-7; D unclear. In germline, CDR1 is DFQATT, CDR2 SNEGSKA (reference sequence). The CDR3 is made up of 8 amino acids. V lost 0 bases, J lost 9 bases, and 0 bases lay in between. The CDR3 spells CSAREQYF. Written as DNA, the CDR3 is TGCAGTGCTAGAGAGCAGTACTTC.

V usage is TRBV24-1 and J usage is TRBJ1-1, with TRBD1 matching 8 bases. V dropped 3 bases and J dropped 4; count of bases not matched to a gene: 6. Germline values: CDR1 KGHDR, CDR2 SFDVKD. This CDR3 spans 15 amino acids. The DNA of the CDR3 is TGTGCCACCAGTGATGGACGGACAGGGAGCACTGAAGCTTTCTTT. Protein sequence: CATSDGRTGSTEAFF.

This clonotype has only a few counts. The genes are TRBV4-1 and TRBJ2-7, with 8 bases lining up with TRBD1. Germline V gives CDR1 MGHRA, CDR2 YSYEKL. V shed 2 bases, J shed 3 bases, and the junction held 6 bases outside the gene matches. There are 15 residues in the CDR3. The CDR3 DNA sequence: TGCGCCAGCAGCCAATCACAGGGGGGCAGCTACGAGCAGTACTTC. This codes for CASSQSQGGSYEQYF.

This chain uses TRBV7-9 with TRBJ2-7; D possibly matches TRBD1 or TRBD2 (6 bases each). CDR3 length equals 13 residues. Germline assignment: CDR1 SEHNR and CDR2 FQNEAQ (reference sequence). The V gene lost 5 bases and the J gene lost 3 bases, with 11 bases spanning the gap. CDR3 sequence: CASSPGDFYEQYF. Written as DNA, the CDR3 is TGTGCCAGCAGCCCAGGGGACTTCTACGAGCAGTACTTC.